There are many counts of the clone carrying this T cell receptor beta chain. Its antigen remains unidentified. This sample is drawn from a study of neurological immune-mediated disorders. Points from the study as a whole: The most TCR clonal expansion was seen in HTLV-1-associated myelopathy, whereas the least was seen in multiple sclerosis, below the level in healthy controls. Repertoires from 18 of 34 multiple sclerosis patients grouped phylogenetically into a related-CDR3 cluster, suggesting a possible signature.

Using its own MiXCR run on the 5' RACE reads, TCRdb lists one record per CDR3 protein. The sample yields 120,000 or so distinct CDR3 sequences, approximately 3.2% seen once. CDR1 is SGHDN and CDR2 is FVKESK in the germline V gene. CDR3 size: 16 residues. J was trimmed by 6 bases and V by 3 bases; bases with no gene match: 8. J is TRBJ2-1 and V is TRBV14, with TRBD2 matching over 10 bases. The sample consisted of PBMCs. The TCR comes from a woman aged 30 to 39 with multiple sclerosis. The CDR3 reads CASSQRGTSVVNEQFF. The CDR3 DNA reads TGTGCCAGCAGCCAGCGGGGGACTAGCGTTGTCAATGAGCAGTTCTTC.